This TCR beta chain was sequenced during a study of beta chain features in type 1 diabetes. Study results and limitations: Moderately but significantly shorter TCRB CDR3s were found in Type 1 diabetes patients in all four CD4+ subsets.

This clone was observed a handful of times. What it recognizes is unknown. Trimming took 0 bases from V and 4 from J; bases not matched to a gene: 13. There are 18 residues in the CDR3. CDR1 and CDR2 from the germline V gene are SGDLS and YYNGEE. All of the isolated RNA was reverse transcribed, so expressed TCRB transcripts were sequenced. Measured with immunoSEQ multiplex PCR; TCRdb has only the in-frame clones, and not every one. The table records over 200,000 clones, about a tenth of them present only once. The rearrangement links TRBV9 to TRBJ1-2; 9 bases agree with TRBD1. The sample was naive CD4+ T cells from blood. The receptor's source is a man aged 30-40 years with type 1 diabetes. The CDR3 here is CASSVATSGTGMGYGYTF. As DNA, the CDR3 is TGTGCCAGCAGCGTAGCTACGAGCGGGACAGGGATGGGCTATGGCTACACCTTC.